The source of this T cell receptor beta chain is a study of tumor and adjacent non-tumor tissue in lung cancer. Across the study: The cohort had about a dozen adenocarcinoma, a couple of squamous cell and 1 small cell patients. On average, productive TCRbeta reads reached some 4.4 million per sample.

Study-wide results and limits: Higher tumor TCR diversity was associated with shorter survival. Compared with tumor, normal lung showed significantly lower TCR diversity.

The table lists this clonotype with a few counts. Its antigen is unknown. No cell sorting was done before RNA was extracted from the tissue. More than 3 cm separated this lung sample from the edge of the tumor. A modified ARM-PCR protocol with three rounds of nested PCR amplified TCRbeta. Each CDR3 protein is one row after TCRdb ran MiXCR on the multiplex PCR reads. The sample contains roughly 70,000 distinct CDR3 sequences, roughly 75% of which appear only once. The sequenced material came from distant non-tumor lung tissue. The origin of this receptor is a woman in her forties or fifties with non-small cell lung cancer.

The CDR3 DNA reads as TGTGCCTCATCACCCCAGGGCGTACTAGCCAAAAACATTCAGTACTTC. It codes for CASSPQGVLAKNIQYF. The V call is TRBV19, the J call TRBJ2-4, with TRBD1 as a possible D gene (5 bases). V gave up 11 bases and J gave up 0 bases, with 20 bases separating them. Germline V lookup: CDR1 LNHDA, CDR2 SQIVND (reference sequence). The CDR3 is 16 amino acids.